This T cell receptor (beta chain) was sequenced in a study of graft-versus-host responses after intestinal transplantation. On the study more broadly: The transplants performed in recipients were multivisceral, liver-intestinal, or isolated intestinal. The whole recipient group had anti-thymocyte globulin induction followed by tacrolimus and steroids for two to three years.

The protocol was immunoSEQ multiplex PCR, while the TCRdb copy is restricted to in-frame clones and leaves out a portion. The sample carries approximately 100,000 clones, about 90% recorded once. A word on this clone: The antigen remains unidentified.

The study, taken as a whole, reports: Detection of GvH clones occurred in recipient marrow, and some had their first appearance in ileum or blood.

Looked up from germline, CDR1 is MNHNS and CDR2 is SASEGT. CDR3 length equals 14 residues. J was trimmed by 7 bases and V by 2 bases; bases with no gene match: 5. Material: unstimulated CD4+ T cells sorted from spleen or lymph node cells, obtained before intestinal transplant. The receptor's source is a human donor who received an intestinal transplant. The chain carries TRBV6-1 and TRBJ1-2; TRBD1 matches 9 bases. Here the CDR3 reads CASSEPGQGSGYTF. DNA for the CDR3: TGTGCCAGCAGTGAACCGGGACAGGGTTCTGGCTACACCTTC.